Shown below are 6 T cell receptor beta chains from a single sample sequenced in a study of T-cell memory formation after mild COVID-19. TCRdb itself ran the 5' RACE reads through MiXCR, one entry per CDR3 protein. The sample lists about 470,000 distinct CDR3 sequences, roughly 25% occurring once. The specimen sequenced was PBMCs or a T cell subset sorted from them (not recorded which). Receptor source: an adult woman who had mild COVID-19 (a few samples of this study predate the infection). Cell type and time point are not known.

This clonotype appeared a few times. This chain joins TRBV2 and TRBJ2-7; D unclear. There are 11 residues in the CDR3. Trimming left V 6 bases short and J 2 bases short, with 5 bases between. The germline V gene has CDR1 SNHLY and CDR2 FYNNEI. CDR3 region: CASRVTYEQYF. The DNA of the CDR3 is TGTGCCAGCAGAGTTACCTACGAGCAGTACTTC.

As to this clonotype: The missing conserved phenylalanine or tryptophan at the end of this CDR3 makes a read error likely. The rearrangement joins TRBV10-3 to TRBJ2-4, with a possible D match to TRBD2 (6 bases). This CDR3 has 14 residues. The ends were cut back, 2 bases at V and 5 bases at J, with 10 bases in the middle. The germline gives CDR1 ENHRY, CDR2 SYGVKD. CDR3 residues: CAISEPGAENIQYL. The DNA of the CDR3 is TGTGCCATCAGTGAGCCGGGAGCAGAAAACATTCAGTACTTA.

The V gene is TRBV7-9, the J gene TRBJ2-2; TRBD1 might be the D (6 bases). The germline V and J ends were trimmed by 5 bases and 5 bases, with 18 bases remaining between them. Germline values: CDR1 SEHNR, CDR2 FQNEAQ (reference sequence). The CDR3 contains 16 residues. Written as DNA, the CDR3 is TGTGCCAGCAGCCCCCCGATGGGGGCCGCTACCGGGGAGCTGTTTTTT. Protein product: CASSPPMGAATGELFF.

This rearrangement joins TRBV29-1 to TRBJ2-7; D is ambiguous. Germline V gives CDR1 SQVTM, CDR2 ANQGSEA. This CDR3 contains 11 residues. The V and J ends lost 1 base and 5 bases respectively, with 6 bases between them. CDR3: CSVEGAHEQYF. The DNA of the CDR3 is TGCAGCGTTGAAGGGGCCCACGAGCAGTACTTC.

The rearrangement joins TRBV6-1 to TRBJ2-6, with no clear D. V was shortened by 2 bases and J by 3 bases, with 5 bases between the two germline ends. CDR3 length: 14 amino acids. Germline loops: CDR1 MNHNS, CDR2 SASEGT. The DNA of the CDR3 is TGTGCCAGCAGTGAAAGAAATGGGGCCAACGTCCTGACTTTC. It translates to CASSERNGANVLTF.

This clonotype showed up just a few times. The CDR3 reads CASSPGLSQRTEAFF. In nucleotides, the CDR3 is TGTGCCAGCAGCCCCGGACTCTCTCAAAGGACTGAAGCTTTCTTT. V usage is TRBV5-5 and J usage is TRBJ1-1; D gene uncertain. V was cut by 4 bases and J by 5 bases, with 18 bases left in between. This CDR3 region has 15 residues. Germline V gene data show CDR1 as SGHKS and CDR2 as YYEKEE (reference sequence).